This paragraph covers one TCR beta chain sequence. The antigen remains undetermined. Germline assignment: CDR1 MGHRA and CDR2 YSYEKL. The CDR3 runs to 17 residues. Trimming removed 1 base at V and 5 bases at J, with 18 bases between. Measured with immunoSEQ multiplex PCR; TCRdb has only the in-frame clones, and not every one. The table lists 110,000 or so clones, more than 85% of them singletons. This specimen belongs to a study of cytomegalovirus exposure and HLA in healthy donors. Study-level findings and limits: Most TCRs appeared rarely, but some public TCRs recurred in many donors. Confirmation in vitro established that a few CMV-associated chains were specific for CMV antigens. The authors enumerated over 150 TCR beta chains as linked to cytomegalovirus.

Sequences were obtained from PBMCs. The TCR sequence derives from a woman in her late teens or twenties in good health and CMV-seropositive. The chain links TRBV4-1 to TRBJ1-5; D may be TRBD1 (6 bases). CDR3 protein: CASSQGPRGGQDQPQHF. The CDR3 DNA reads as TGCGCCAGCAGCCAAGGCCCCCGCGGGGGGCAGGATCAGCCCCAGCATTTT.